The 2 T cell receptor beta chains listed next were all sequenced from one sample in a study of shared clonotypes between healthy human individuals. CD45RO-negative CD8 cells positively selected for CCR7 made up the naive population, which excluded terminally differentiated effector memory CD45RA+ cells. TCRdb's table, derived via immunoSEQ multiplex PCR, lists solely in-frame clones and lacks some. Of about 2.1 million clones detected, about 93% appear once; the ten largest clones hold approximately 1.7%. Sequencing was carried out using naive CD8+ T cells from PBMCs. These receptors all come from a man between 18 and 29 years old in good health. Some clones in this sample may be carry-over from other donors' samples.

For this clone: Other DNA variants within this sample encode the same CDR3. V gene TRBV6-1 combines with J gene TRBJ2-7; 11 bases agree with TRBD1. J gave up 3 bases and V 4 bases, and 2 bases lay outside the gene matches. CDR3 length: 14 amino acids. The germline V gene has CDR1 MNHNS and CDR2 SASEGT. The CDR3 DNA follows: TGTGCCAGCAGTGCCGGGACAGGGGGCTACGAGCAGTACTTC. It yields the protein CASSAGTGGYEQYF.

This chain connects TRBV27 to TRBJ1-2, with a possible D match to TRBD1 (5 bases). The CDR3 spans 16 residues. The V end lost 3 bases, the J end lost 3 bases, and 17 bases lay between the germline ends. CDR1 MNHEY and CDR2 SMNVEV come from the germline V gene (reference sequence). The CDR3 loop is CASSLSRGLRHYGYTF. CDR3 in DNA: TGTGCCAGCAGTTTGAGTAGGGGTCTGCGGCACTATGGCTACACCTTC.